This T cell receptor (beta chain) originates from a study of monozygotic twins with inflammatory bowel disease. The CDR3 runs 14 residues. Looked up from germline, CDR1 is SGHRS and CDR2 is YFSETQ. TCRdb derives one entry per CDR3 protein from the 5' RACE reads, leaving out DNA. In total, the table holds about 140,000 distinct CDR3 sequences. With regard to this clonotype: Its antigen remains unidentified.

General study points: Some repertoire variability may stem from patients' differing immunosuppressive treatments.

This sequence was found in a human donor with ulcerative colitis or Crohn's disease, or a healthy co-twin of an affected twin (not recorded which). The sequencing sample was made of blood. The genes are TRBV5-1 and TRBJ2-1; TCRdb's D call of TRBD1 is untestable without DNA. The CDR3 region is CASSFGGPYNEQFF. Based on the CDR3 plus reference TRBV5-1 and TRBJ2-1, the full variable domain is KAGVTQTPRYLIKTRGQQVTLSCSPISGHRSVSWYQQTPGQGLQFLFEYFSETQRNKGNFPGRFSGRQFSNSRSEMNVSTLELGDSALYLCASSFGGPYNEQFFGPGTRLTVL.